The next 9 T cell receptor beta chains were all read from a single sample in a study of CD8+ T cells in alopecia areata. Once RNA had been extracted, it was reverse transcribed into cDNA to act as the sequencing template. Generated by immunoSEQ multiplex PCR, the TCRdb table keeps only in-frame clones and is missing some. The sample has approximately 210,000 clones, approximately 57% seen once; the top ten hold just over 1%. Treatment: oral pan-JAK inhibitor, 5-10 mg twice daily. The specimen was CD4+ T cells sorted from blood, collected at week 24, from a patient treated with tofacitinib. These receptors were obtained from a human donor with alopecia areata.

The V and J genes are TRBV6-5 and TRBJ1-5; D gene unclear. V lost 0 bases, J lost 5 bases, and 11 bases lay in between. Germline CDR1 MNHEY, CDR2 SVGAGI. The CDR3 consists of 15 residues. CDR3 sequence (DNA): TGTGCCAGCAGTTACTCAAAGAGAAGGGATCAGCCCCAGCATTTT. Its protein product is CASSYSKRRDQPQHF.

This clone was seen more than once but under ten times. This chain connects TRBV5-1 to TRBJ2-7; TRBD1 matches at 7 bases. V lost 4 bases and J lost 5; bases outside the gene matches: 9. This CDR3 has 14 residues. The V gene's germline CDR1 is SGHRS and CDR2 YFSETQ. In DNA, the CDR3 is TGCGCCAGCAGCATCTCAGGGGGAGATCACGAGCAGTACTTC. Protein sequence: CASSISGGDHEQYF.

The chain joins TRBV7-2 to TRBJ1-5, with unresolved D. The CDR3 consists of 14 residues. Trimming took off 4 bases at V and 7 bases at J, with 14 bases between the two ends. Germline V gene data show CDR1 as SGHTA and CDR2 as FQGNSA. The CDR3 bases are TGTGCCAGCAGCTACCGGGCAGGATCACAGCCCCAGCATTTT. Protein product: CASSYRAGSQPQHF.

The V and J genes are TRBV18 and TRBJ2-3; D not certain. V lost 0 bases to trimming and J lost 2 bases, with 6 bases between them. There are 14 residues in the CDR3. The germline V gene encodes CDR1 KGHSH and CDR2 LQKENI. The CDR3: CASSPPGFTDTQYF. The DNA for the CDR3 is TGTGCCAGCTCACCACCGGGTTTCACAGATACGCAGTATTTT. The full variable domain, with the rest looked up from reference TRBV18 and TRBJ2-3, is NAGVMQNPRHLVRRRGQEARLRCSPMKGHSHVYWYRQLPEEGLKFMVYLQKENIIDESGMPKERFSAEFPKEGPSILRIQQVVRGDSAAYFCASSPPGFTDTQYFGPGTRLTVL.

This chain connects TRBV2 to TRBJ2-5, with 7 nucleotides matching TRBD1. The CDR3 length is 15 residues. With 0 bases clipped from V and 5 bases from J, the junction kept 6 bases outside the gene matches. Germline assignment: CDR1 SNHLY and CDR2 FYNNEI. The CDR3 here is CASSEAGTAVETQYF. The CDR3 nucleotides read TGTGCCAGCAGTGAAGCGGGGACAGCCGTGGAGACCCAGTACTTC.

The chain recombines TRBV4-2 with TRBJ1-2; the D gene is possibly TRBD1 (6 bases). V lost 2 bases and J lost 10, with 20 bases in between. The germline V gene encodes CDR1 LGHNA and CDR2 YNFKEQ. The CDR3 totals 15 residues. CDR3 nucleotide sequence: TGTGCCAGCAGCCAACCTGGGGGGCAGGGATCCGCCTACACCTTC. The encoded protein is CASSQPGGQGSAYTF.

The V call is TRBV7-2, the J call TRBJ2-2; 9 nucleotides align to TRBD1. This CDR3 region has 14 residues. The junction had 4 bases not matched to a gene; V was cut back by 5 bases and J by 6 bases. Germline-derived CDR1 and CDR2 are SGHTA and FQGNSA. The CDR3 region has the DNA TGTGCCAGCAGCGCACAGGGGGCGGCCGGGGAGCTGTTTTTT. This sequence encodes CASSAQGAAGELFF.

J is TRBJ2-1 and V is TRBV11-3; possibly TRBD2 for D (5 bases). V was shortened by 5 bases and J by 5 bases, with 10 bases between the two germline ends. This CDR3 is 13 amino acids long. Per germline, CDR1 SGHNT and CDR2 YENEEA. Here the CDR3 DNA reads TGTGCCAGCAGCGCCGCGGGTCACAATGAGCAGTTCTTC. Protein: CASSAAGHNEQFF.

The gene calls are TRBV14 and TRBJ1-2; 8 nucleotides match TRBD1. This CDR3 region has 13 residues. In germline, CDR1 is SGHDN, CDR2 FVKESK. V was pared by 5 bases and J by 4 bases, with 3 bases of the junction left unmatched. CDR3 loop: CASSRQGSYGYTF. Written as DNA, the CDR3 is TGTGCCAGCAGCAGACAGGGGAGCTATGGCTACACCTTC.